This T cell receptor (beta chain) was recorded in a study of blood T cell repertoires in COVID-19. Study information: From the United States, Italy and Spain came samples of acute and convalescent COVID-19. The analysed material was cDNA or gDNA that came from T cells, B-cell-depleted T cells, or PBMCs.

The germline CDR1 and CDR2 sequences are LNHNV and YYDKDF (reference sequence). With 4 bases clipped from V and 1 base from J, the junction kept 11 bases outside the gene matches. CDR3 length: 17 amino acids. Original analysis: Amplification from reference gene primers served as the basis for estimated nucleated cell counts. Here immunoSEQ multiplex PCR was the method, and the copy in TCRdb shows in-frame clones only, minus some. Clone size and the V and J calls come from that table; the DNA yielded D and trimming. The sample includes about 160,000 clones, around 86% seen only once; the top ten take roughly 6.1%.

The sequence was obtained from a man older than 75 with acute or convalescent COVID-19. The chain is built from TRBV15 and TRBJ1-2; 8 nucleotides line up with TRBD1. The specimen was peripheral blood. CDR3 protein: CATSTLGQGRLNYGYTF. DNA for the CDR3: TGTGCCACCAGCACCTTAGGACAGGGAAGACTTAACTATGGCTACACCTTC.